This record covers a single TCR beta chain. The study reverse transcribed the entire isolated RNA, so it sequenced expressed TCRB transcripts. The method was immunoSEQ multiplex PCR; TCRdb's version includes in-frame clones alone and lacks a portion of them. The sample includes 350,000 or so clones, 20% of them seen just once. The data were obtained in a study of beta chain features in type 1 diabetes. Source material: naive CD4+ T cells from blood. The TCR sequence derives from a woman between 18 and 30 years old in good health.

The CDR3 sequence is CASSLAGYEAFF. CDR3 sequence (DNA): TGCGCCAGCAGCCTAGCGGGATATGAAGCTTTCTTT. The chain combines TRBV5-1 with TRBJ1-1; D ambiguous. The V and J ends lost 4 bases and 7 bases respectively, with 11 bases between them. The CDR3 covers 12 residues. Germline V lookup: CDR1 SGHRS, CDR2 YFSETQ.